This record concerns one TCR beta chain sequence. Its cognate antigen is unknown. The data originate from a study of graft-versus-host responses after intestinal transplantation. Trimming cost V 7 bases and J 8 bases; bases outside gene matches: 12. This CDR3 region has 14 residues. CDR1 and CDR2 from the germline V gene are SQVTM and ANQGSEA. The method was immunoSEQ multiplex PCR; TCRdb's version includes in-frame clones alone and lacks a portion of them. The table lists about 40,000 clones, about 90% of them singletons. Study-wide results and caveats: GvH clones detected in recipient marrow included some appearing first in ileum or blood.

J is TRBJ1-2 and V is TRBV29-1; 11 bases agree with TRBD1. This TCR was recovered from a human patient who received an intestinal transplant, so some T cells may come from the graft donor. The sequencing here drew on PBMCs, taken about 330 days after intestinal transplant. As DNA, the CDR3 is TGCAGCGCAACCCCAGGACAGGGGGCTCGGGGCTACACCTTC. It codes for CSATPGQGARGYTF.